This entry lists 8 T cell receptor beta chains sequenced from one sample in a study of shared clonotypes between healthy human individuals. Sequencing used immunoSEQ multiplex PCR; TCRdb keeps in-frame clones, though not all of them. The table includes about half a million clones, 81% detected once. Sequenced sample: PBMCs. Every receptor here comes from a woman between 40 and 55 years old in good health. Some clones in this sample may be carry-over from other donors' samples.

CDR3 nucleotides: TGTGCCAGCAGTTCACCCTCCGGACAGTCGGAAAAACTGTTTTTT. Its protein product is CASSSPSGQSEKLFF. The chain is built from TRBV6-6 and TRBJ1-4, with D perhaps matching TRBD1 (6 bases). The germline V gene has CDR1 MNHNY and CDR2 SVGAGI (reference sequence). The V end was cut by 4 bases, the J end by 8 bases, with 17 bases between. This CDR3 has 15 residues.

The rearrangement links TRBV10-3 to TRBJ1-2; 12 positions agree with TRBD1. The CDR3 has 17 residues. The junction had 11 bases not matched to a gene; V was cut back by 5 bases and J by 4 bases. Germline loops: CDR1 ENHRY, CDR2 SYGVKD. The CDR3 here is CAISNNRDRGRIYGYTF. CDR3 DNA sequence: TGTGCCATCAGTAATAATAGGGACAGGGGGCGAATCTATGGCTACACCTTC.

The chain employs TRBV14 and TRBJ1-2; maybe TRBD1 (5 bases). CDR3 length equals 15 residues. Trimming cost V 3 bases and J 3 bases, with 14 bases left between them. Per the germline V gene, CDR1 is SGHDN and CDR2 is FVKESK. DNA for the CDR3: TGTGCCAGCAGCCACAGGAAGACAGCTTACTATGGCTACACCTTC. Translation: CASSHRKTAYYGYTF.

This clone has more than one count but fewer than ten. The rearrangement uses TRBV28 and TRBJ2-3; possible D gene TRBD2, 6 bases. This CDR3 comprises 16 residues. Germline V gene sequence: CDR1 MDHEN, CDR2 SYDVKM. Trimming shortened V by 3 bases and J by 2 bases, and 15 bases separated the two germline ends. CDR3 sequence (DNA): TGTGCCAGCAGTTTTAACCGGGAGCGAATCACAGATACGCAGTATTTT. It specifies CASSFNRERITDTQYF.

This chain joins TRBV10-3 and TRBJ2-3; D is unclear. The V end lost 2 bases, the J end lost 0 bases, and 12 bases lay between the germline ends. The CDR3 is 16 residues long. The germline CDR1 and CDR2 sequences are ENHRY and SYGVKD. CDR3 nucleotides: TGTGCCATCAGTGAGGCGACACACACTAGCACAGATACGCAGTATTTT. The encoded protein is CAISEATHTSTDTQYF.

V and J are TRBV28 and TRBJ1-4; TRBD1 matches at 7 bases. CDR1 is MDHEN, CDR2 SYDVKM, per germline. The CDR3 has 14 amino acids. The ends lost 6 bases at V and 4 bases at J; junction bases unmatched: 5. As DNA, the CDR3 is TGTGCCAGCAGGCCGGGACAGAATAATGAAAAACTGTTTTTT. Translating it yields CASRPGQNNEKLFF.

This chain uses TRBV11-2 with TRBJ2-1, with no clear D. The V and J ends lost 5 bases and 6 bases respectively, with 17 bases between them. The CDR3 extends over 15 amino acids. CDR1 SGHAT and CDR2 FQNNGV come from the germline V gene. The CDR3 reads CASSVVLVGGNEQFF. CDR3 sequence (DNA): TGTGCCAGCAGCGTGGTCCTCGTAGGCGGCAATGAGCAGTTCTTC.

As regards this clone: A far larger clone is only one base removed, so a read error is likely. The V gene is TRBV18, the J gene TRBJ1-1; D ambiguous. This CDR3 contains 14 residues. Germline loops: CDR1 KGHSH, CDR2 LQKENI. The CDR3 DNA sequence: TGTGACAGCTCACCGGTAGAATGGGGCACTGAAGCTTTCTTT. Translating it yields CDSSPVEWGTEAFF.